Listed below are T cell receptor beta chains from one sample, sequenced in a study of blood T cell repertoires in COVID-19. Assay: immunoSEQ multiplex PCR; the TCRdb copy retains only in-frame clones and omits some. This table holds about 89,000 clones, 80% found once. The specimen was peripheral blood. These receptors originate from a woman over 75 with acute or convalescent COVID-19. Both conserved end residues are part of each CDR3. The D gene is left open where the match is weak. Part of the rows lack a size; the others show once, few, many or a class for expanded clones.

V,size,D,J,DNA,CDR3
TRBV2,NA,TRBD1,TRBJ1-2,TGTGCCAGCACATGGGGACAGTCCTCCTATGGCTACACCTTC,CASTWGQSSYGYTF
TRBV5-4,NA,TRBD2,TRBJ2-1,TGTGCCAGCAGCTTGGGAGGTAGCGGGGGGTACAATGAGCAGTTCTTC,CASSLGGSGGYNEQFF
TRBV7-2,NA,NA,TRBJ2-4,TGTGCCAGCAGCTTAGCAGTTCGGGTAGCCAAAAACATTCAGTACTTC,CASSLAVRVAKNIQYF
TRBV5-1,NA,NA,TRBJ1-2,TGCGCCAGCAGCTTGGTCGGCTATGGCTACACCTTC,CASSLVGYGYTF
TRBV19,NA,TRBD1,TRBJ1-2,TGTGCCAGTAGCCAAACAGGGGGCGCTGGCTATGGCTACACCTTC,CASSQTGGAGYGYTF
TRBV7-2,NA,NA,TRBJ1-1,TGTGCCAGCAGCTTGGAGTTCCGCCGTGAAGCTTTCTTT,CASSLEFRREAFF
TRBV12-3/TRBV12-4,few,NA,TRBJ2-7,TGTGCCAGCAGTTTTGGGGCGTTCTACGAGCAGTACTTC,CASSFGAFYEQYF
TRBV18,NA,TRBD1,TRBJ1-3,TGTGCCAGCTCACTCCAGGGGGCTGGAAACACCATATATTTT,CASSLQGAGNTIYF
TRBV9,NA,NA,TRBJ1-2,TGTGCCAGCAGCGTAGAGGGGGGGAGGTCAACTAACTATGGCTACACCTTC,CASSVEGGRSTNYGYTF
TRBV2,NA,TRBD1,TRBJ2-6,TGTGCCAGCAATGGACAGGGGGCGCCTGGGGCCAACGTCCTGACTTTC,CASNGQGAPGANVLTF
TRBV5-1,NA,NA,TRBJ1-2,TGCGCCAGCAGCTTGGAAGGACAGCCGTATTATGGCTACACCTTC,CASSLEGQPYYGYTF
TRBV15,NA,TRBD1,TRBJ1-2,TGTGCCACCAGCGGGGACAGGGGGCTCCCTAACTATGGCTACACCTTC,CATSGDRGLPNYGYTF
TRBV9,NA,TRBD1,TRBJ1-4,TGTGCCAGCAGCGCATTCGACAGGGGCCTAACTAATGAAAAACTGTTTTTT,CASSAFDRGLTNEKLFF
TRBV2,few,NA,TRBJ2-2,TGTGCCAGCAGGGAGAACTCCGGGGAGCTGTTTTTT,CASRENSGELFF
TRBV24-1,NA,TRBD2,TRBJ2-2,TGTGCCACCAGTGATGCCAGCGGGAAAGGATACACCGGGGAGCTGTTTTTT,CATSDASGKGYTGELFF